What follows describes a single T cell receptor (beta chain). Its antigen is unknown. Within one base of it there is no much larger clone, and no base qualities were kept. A two-step, bias-controlled multiplex PCR was used to amplify TCRbeta CDR3 regions from genomic DNA. Primers specific for every TRBV and TRBJ gene segment were included in the multiplex PCR. The immunoSEQ Assay was used to generate the TCRbeta repertoire data. The original methods were these. A relative-frequency ratio and a modified nearest-neighbor algorithm were applied to filter and cluster reads so that closely related sequences were merged. V, D and J gene assignments for CDR3 sequences followed IMGT annotation. Template counts were normalized for PCR amplification bias and quantified against synthetic TCR CDR3 analog sequences. Only unique productive sequences, defined as in-frame CDR3 sequences lacking stop codons, were included in the analyses. Clonality, defined as 1 minus Pielou's evenness, and iChao1 richness were computed with the immunoSEQ Analyzer software. JMP was used for statistical testing, with Student's t-test or a non-parametric test applied depending on Shapiro-Wilk normality results. TCRdb stores this immuneACCESS table with in-frame sequences only. Part of the clones is absent; in the studies checked, under half of the shortfall reflects unresolved V genes, and no reason is known for the rest. V and J calls and clone size come straight from that table; D and trimming were deduced from the DNA. The sample has over 5,500 clones on record, 98% of them singletons. More than 0.4% of the sample is held by the ten biggest clonotypes.

The data originate from a study of naive CD8 T cells in extremely preterm neonates (dated by TCRdb to 2016 to 2017). As for the study more broadly: The study compared TCRbeta CDR3 repertoires of sorted naive CD8+ T cells across four age groups: extremely preterm neonates, term neonates, young children and adults. Points the paper makes about the study in general: Prospective longitudinal studies of preterm and term neonates were called for by the authors so that T cell development could be tracked within individuals. Preterm neonates had significantly lower iChao1 richness than all other age groups (p < 0.05) and an even clone distribution, indicating a less rich repertoire. A higher proportion of shared CDR3 nucleotide sequences was found in preterm neonates (roughly 2.7%) than in term neonates (around 0.4%), young children (about 0.03%) and adults (around 0.01%). Compared with the older groups, preterm CDR3s were shorter and closer to germline, carrying fewer N additions and showing less junctional trimming. The authors noted a small sample size and variable productive template counts among preterm samples as limitations.

The term cord blood was obtained from a few elective full-term cesarean deliveries at roughly 37-41 weeks of gestation that occurred without labor or rupture of membranes. The study left out pregnancies involving fetal demise, active maternal HSV infection or known maternal HIV infection. A FACSAria III cell sorter was used to sort live, Annexin V-negative naive CD8+ T cells (CD3+CD8+CD45RA+CCR7+). Each sample yielded between roughly 17,000 and 110,000 sorted naive CD8+ T cells. Preassembled standardized sampling kits were used to collect mixed venous-arterial cord blood. Cord blood was held at room temperature, and processing was completed within 4 hours of collection. Ficoll-Paque density gradient centrifugation of diluted blood was used to isolate mononuclear cells. Before sorting, mononuclear cells were cryopreserved in roughly 10% DMSO plus 90% FBS and kept long term at -150 degrees C. Thawed cells were stained with Annexin V and antibodies against CD3, CD8, CCR7 and CD45RA. Genomic DNA was extracted from snap-frozen sorted cell pellets with the DNeasy Blood and Tissue Kit.

The sequence was collected from a newborn in good health. Input material: naive CD8+ T cells from cord blood.

The CDR3 amino acid sequence is: CASSETSPLYNEQFF. The DNA reads as follows: TGTGCCAGCAGCGAGACTAGTCCTCTTTACAATGAGCAGTTCTTC. The chain links TRBV2 with TRBJ2-1; 6 matching bases give a weak D call of TRBD2. The germline V gene yields SNHLY for CDR1 and FYNNEI for CDR2. The CDR3 contains 15 residues, cysteine and phenylalanine counted. The DNA shown is the 45-base CDR3, in frame from base 1. V sheds 6 bases and J sheds 4 bases, leaving 16 bases between their ends.